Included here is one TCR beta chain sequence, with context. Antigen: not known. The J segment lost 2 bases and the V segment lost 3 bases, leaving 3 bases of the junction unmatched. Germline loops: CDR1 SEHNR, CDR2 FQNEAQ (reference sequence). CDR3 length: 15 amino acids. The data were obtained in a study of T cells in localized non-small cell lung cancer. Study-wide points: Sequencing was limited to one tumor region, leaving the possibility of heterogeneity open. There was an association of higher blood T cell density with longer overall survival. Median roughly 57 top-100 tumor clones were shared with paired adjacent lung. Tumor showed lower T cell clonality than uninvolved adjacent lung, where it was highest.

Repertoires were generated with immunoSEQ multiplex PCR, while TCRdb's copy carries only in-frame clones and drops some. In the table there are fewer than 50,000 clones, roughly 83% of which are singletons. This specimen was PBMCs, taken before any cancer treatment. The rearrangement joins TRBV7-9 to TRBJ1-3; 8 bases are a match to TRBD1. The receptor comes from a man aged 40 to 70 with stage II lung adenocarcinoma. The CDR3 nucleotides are TGTGCCAGCAGCTTCACAGGGGGTACTGGAAACACCATATATTTT. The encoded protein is CASSFTGGTGNTIYF. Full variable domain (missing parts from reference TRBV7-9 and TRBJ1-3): DTGVSQNPRHKITKRGQNVTFRCDPISEHNRLYWYRQTLGQGPEFLTYFQNEAQLEKSRLLSDRFSAERPKGSFSTLEIQRTEQGDSAMYLCASSFTGGTGNTIYFGEGSWLTVV.